The 13 T cell receptor beta chains below all came from one sample that was sequenced in a study of blood T cell repertoires in COVID-19. Data came from immunoSEQ multiplex PCR; TCRdb stores just in-frame clones and leaves some out. This table holds roughly 170,000 clones, around nine tenths found once. Sequenced: peripheral blood. These receptor sequences come from a man aged 40-55 years with active or convalescent COVID-19.

Only one count was recorded for this clone. The chain couples TRBV6-5 to TRBJ2-2; D possibly corresponds to TRBD2 (5 bases). There are 14 residues in the CDR3. V lost 10 bases, J lost 0 bases, and 12 bases lay in between. Germline CDR1 reads MNHEY; CDR2 reads SVGAGI. The CDR3 reads CATRGTSNTGELFF. CDR3 in DNA: TGTGCCACCCGGGGAACGTCGAACACCGGGGAGCTGTTTTTT.

The rearrangement uses TRBV9 and TRBJ1-1; possibly TRBD1 for D (5 bases). Germline-derived CDR1 and CDR2 are SGDLS and YYNGEE. The CDR3 extends over 20 amino acids. Deletions cut 3 bases from V and 0 bases from J, with 27 bases between. The CDR3: CASSANPSVAGLSLNTEAFF. The DNA for the CDR3 is TGTGCCAGCAGCGCAAACCCCTCCGTGGCAGGGCTGTCTCTGAACACTGAAGCTTTCTTT. The complete variable domain, with remaining parts taken from reference TRBV9 and TRBJ1-1, reads DSGVTQTPKHLITATGQRVTLRCSPRSGDLSVYWYQQSLDQGLQFLIQYYNGEERAKGNILERFSAQQFPDLHSELNLSSLELGDSALYFCASSANPSVAGLSLNTEAFFGQGTRLTVV.

This clone has just one count. CDR3 coding DNA: TGTGCCAGCAGCTTGGACTCCGGGTGGGAGACCCAGTACTTC. As protein: CASSLDSGWETQYF. The V and J genes are TRBV5-6 and TRBJ2-5; no clear D gene. Germline CDR1 is SGHDT and CDR2 is YYEEEE. V lost 0 bases and J lost 5, with 11 bases in between. The CDR3 is 14 amino acids.

This chain joins TRBV4-3 and TRBJ2-7; 7 nucleotides align to TRBD1. CDR3 length: 13 residues. The germline V gene has CDR1 LGHNA and CDR2 YSLEER. V was clipped by 0 bases and J by 5 bases; unmatched bases: 1. This chain's CDR3 is CASSQDRGHEQYF. CDR3 sequence (DNA): TGCGCCAGCAGCCAAGATAGGGGGCACGAGCAGTACTTC.

V is TRBV5-6 and J is TRBJ2-3; D gene uncertain. Trimming stripped 4 bases from V and 7 bases from J, with 13 bases between. CDR1 and CDR2 (germline): SGHDT, YYEEEE. CDR3 length equals 13 residues. Here the CDR3 reads CASSHPQTHTQYF. The CDR3 region has the DNA TGTGCCAGCAGCCACCCACAGACCCATACGCAGTATTTT.

The V gene is TRBV7-8, the J gene TRBJ1-2, with 10 bases that match TRBD1. CDR3 length: 14 amino acids. Germline trimming cut 5 bases from V and 8 bases from J; bases unmatched to any gene: 8. Germline CDR1 is SGHVS and CDR2 is FQNEAQ. CDR3 bases: TGTGCCAGCAGCCGAAACGGACAGGGGGGCGGCTACACCTTC. This codes for CASSRNGQGGGYTF.

With respect to this clone: Germline and junction disagree at one end, which may indicate a read error. The chain uses TRBV12-3 or TRBV12-4 and TRBJ1-2, with a tentative D call TRBD1 (6 bases). The CDR3 loop spans 11 amino acids. The DNA for the CDR3 is TGTGCCACTAACAGGGCACCTCACTCCTCCTTC. Protein: CATNRAPHSSF.

The chain couples TRBV18 to TRBJ2-1; tentatively, D is TRBD1 (6 bases). Germline lookup yields CDR1 KGHSH and CDR2 LQKENI. V was cut by 3 bases and J by 0 bases, with 12 bases left in between. The CDR3 loop spans 16 amino acids. CDR3 sequence reads: CASSPNGQNSYNEQFF. The CDR3 DNA is TGTGCCAGCTCACCCAACGGACAGAACTCCTACAATGAGCAGTTCTTC.

The chain combines TRBV9 with TRBJ2-5; 8 nucleotides align to TRBD1. The CDR3 spans 15 residues. CDR1 and CDR2 (germline): SGDLS, YYNGEE. Trimming cost V 0 bases and J 1 base; bases outside gene matches: 2. CDR3 region: CASSVVGQVQETQYF. DNA of the CDR3: TGTGCCAGCAGCGTAGTGGGACAGGTCCAAGAGACCCAGTACTTC. The full variable domain, completed using reference TRBV9 and TRBJ2-5, is DSGVTQTPKHLITATGQRVTLRCSPRSGDLSVYWYQQSLDQGLQFLIQYYNGEERAKGNILERFSAQQFPDLHSELNLSSLELGDSALYFCASSVVGQVQETQYFGPGTRLLVL.

This sequence joins TRBV11-3 and TRBJ2-2; 7 bases match TRBD2. V gave up 2 bases and J gave up 3 bases; unmatched junction bases: 3. The CDR3 extends over 15 amino acids. The germline gives CDR1 SGHNT, CDR2 YENEEA. In nucleotides, the CDR3 is TGTGCCAGCAGCTTACGGGGGGTTTACACCGGGGAGCTGTTTTTT. Its translation is CASSLRGVYTGELFF.

This clone appeared a single time. The chain uses TRBV3-1 (or the pseudogene TRBV3-2) and TRBJ2-5, with 8 bases identical to TRBD2. CDR3 length: 15 amino acids. CDR1 and CDR2 (germline): LGHDT, YNNKEL (reference sequence). The trim removed 5 bases at V and 5 bases at J, leaving 10 bases unmatched. The CDR3 region is CASSFYGGAGETQYF. For the CDR3, the DNA is TGTGCCAGCAGCTTCTACGGGGGGGCCGGTGAGACCCAGTACTTC.

V is TRBV6-4 and J is TRBJ1-1; D call uncertain. Trimming took off 3 bases at V and 4 bases at J, with 12 bases between the two ends. The CDR3 is 14 residues long. Germline V gives CDR1 MRHNA, CDR2 SNTAGT. The CDR3 region has the DNA TGTGCCAGCAGTGAGAGACGGGTAGGCACTGAAGCTTTCTTT. Encoded protein: CASSERRVGTEAFF.

This rearrangement joins TRBV30 to TRBJ1-1, with 7 bases matching TRBD1. Germline V gene lookup returns CDR1 GTSNPN and CDR2 SVGIG (reference sequence). The trim removed 3 bases at V and 1 base at J, leaving 5 bases unmatched. The CDR3 runs 14 residues. The CDR3 coding sequence is TGTGCCTGGAGCGCCGGGACAGCGAACACTGAAGCTTTCTTT. Translating gives CAWSAGTANTEAFF.